This is a list of T cell receptor beta chains from one sample in a study of blood T cell repertoires in COVID-19. This table comes from immunoSEQ multiplex PCR, and its TCRdb copy is limited to in-frame clones, with some not included. The top ten clones hold 5% to 6% of a sample with 95,000 to 100,000 clones, about 92% of them seen once. Sequenced material: peripheral blood. Receptors originate from a middle-aged man with active COVID-19. The CDR3 runs from the conserved cysteine through the conserved F or W. The D gene is left open where the match is weak. Rows may omit the clone size; those that give it use once, few, many or a size class.

TRBV3-1/TRBV3-2,-,TRBJ1-1,-,TGTGCCAGCAGCCAAGTGAATGGGGGAGGGGCTTTCTTT,CASSQVNGGGAFF
TRBV30,-,TRBJ2-6,-,TGTGCCTGGCGGGACTCTGGGGCCAACGTCCTGACTTTC,CAWRDSGANVLTF
TRBV5-1,TRBD2,TRBJ2-1,-,TGCGCCAGCGCCTCGGGCGGGAGATTCTACAATGAGCAGTTCTTC,CASASGGRFYNEQFF
TRBV10-3,-,TRBJ2-3,-,TGTGCCATCAGTGATGGTCGAACAGGCACAGATACGCAGTATTTT,CAISDGRTGTDTQYF
TRBV10-3,-,TRBJ2-1,-,TGTGCCATCCGGCCTAGCGTAGTGGGTAATGAGCAGTTCTTC,CAIRPSVVGNEQFF
TRBV19,-,TRBJ2-7,-,TGTGCCAGTAGTATGAGACTAGAGGCGAACTACGAGCAGTACTTC,CASSMRLEANYEQYF
TRBV5-1,-,TRBJ1-2,-,TGCGCCAGCAGCCCGCAGGGTGACTATGGCTACACCTTC,CASSPQGDYGYTF
TRBV4-1,TRBD2,TRBJ2-1,-,TGCGCCAGCAGCCAAGATCATGTTAGCGGGAGGTTCAGCTCCTACAATGAGCAGTTCTTC,CASSQDHVSGRFSSYNEQFF
TRBV2,TRBD1,TRBJ1-3,-,TGTGCCAGCAGTGTACAGGGGGCGGATGGAAACACCATATATTTT,CASSVQGADGNTIYF
TRBV6-5,-,TRBJ1-1,-,TGTGCCAGCAGGCCGGACAGCGGAGGCACTGAAGCTTTCTTT,CASRPDSGGTEAFF
TRBV10-1,-,TRBJ2-2,-,TGCGCCAGCAGTGGGGGAGCCGCGAACACCGGGGAGCTGTTTTTT,CASSGGAANTGELFF
TRBV24-1,TRBD2,TRBJ2-3,-,TGTGCCACCAGTGCTAGCGGGAGAGGTGCAGATACGCAGTATTTT,CATSASGRGADTQYF
TRBV11-2,TRBD2,TRBJ2-1,once,TGTGCCAGCAGCTTATTACGGACTAGCGGGATTGGTGATGAGCAGTTCTTC,CASSLLRTSGIGDEQFF
TRBV15,TRBD1,TRBJ1-2,once,TGTGCCACCAGCAGATACAGGGGGCATGGCTACACCTTC,CATSRYRGHGYTF
TRBV29-1,-,TRBJ2-1,-,TGCAGCGCCGAGGAGAATGAGCAGTTCTTC,CSAEENEQFF
TRBV28,TRBD1,TRBJ2-1,-,TGTGCCAGCAGTTTAGGGACAGGTAGGGAAAATGAGCAGTTCTTC,CASSLGTGRENEQFF
TRBV6-5,-,TRBJ1-1,-,TGTGCCAGCAGGACCTCGGGGGGTAACACTGAAGCTTTCTTT,CASRTSGGNTEAFF
TRBV2,TRBD1,TRBJ1-2,-,TGTGCCAGCAGTGAGACAGGGCAAGGCTACACCTTC,CASSETGQGYTF
TRBV14,-,TRBJ1-5,-,TGTGCCAGCAGTCTGACAGGCTTCGGGCAGCCCCAGCATTTT,CASSLTGFGQPQHF
TRBV2,-,TRBJ1-2,-,TGTGCCAGCCTGGGGCTGGGCTATGGCTACACCTTC,CASLGLGYGYTF
TRBV28,-,TRBJ1-5,few,TGTGCCAGCAGTTACGGGTATAGCAATCAGCCCCAGCATTTT,CASSYGYSNQPQHF
TRBV28,-,TRBJ2-7,few,TGTGCCAGCAGCAAGGGCCCGAGGAGGGAGCAGTACTTC,CASSKGPRREQYF
TRBV30,-,TRBJ1-6,-,TGTGCCTGGAGTTTCGGACAGCCTAATTCACCCCTCCACTTT,CAWSFGQPNSPLHF
TRBV9,TRBD2,TRBJ2-3,-,TGTGCCAGCAGCGGGGGCGGGGGTAGCGGCCCCCCAGATACGCAGTATTTT,CASSGGGGSGPPDTQYF
TRBV6-6,TRBD1,TRBJ1-2,once,TGTGCCAGCAGACCCGGGACAGCCTATGGCTACACCTTC,CASRPGTAYGYTF
TRBV7-9,TRBD2,TRBJ2-7,-,TGTGCCAGCACCTTCGGGCTAGCGGGAGGTCGTTCCTACGAGCAGTACTTC,CASTFGLAGGRSYEQYF
TRBV9,-,TRBJ1-5,once,TGTGCCAGCAGCGTAGGGGACACAAATCAGCCCCAGCATTTT,CASSVGDTNQPQHF
TRBV7-9,-,TRBJ1-5,-,TGTGCCAGCAGCTTACAGGGACAGCCCCAGCATTTT,CASSLQGQPQHF
TRBV4-1,-,TRBJ2-7,-,TGCGCCAGCAGCCTCCGCAGCGGCGGTACCTACGAGCAGTACTTC,CASSLRSGGTYEQYF
TRBV7-9,-,TRBJ1-1,-,TGTGCCAGCAGCTTTGGACAGATGAACACTGAAGCTTTCTTT,CASSFGQMNTEAFF
TRBV11-2,-,TRBJ1-1,-,TGTGCCAGCAGCTTAAGGAGGAACACTGAAGCTTTCTTT,CASSLRRNTEAFF